The 13 T cell receptor beta chains reported below all come from one sample, sequenced in a study of Graves' ophthalmopathy and Graves' hyperthyroidism. Amplifying from RNA transcripts, the study obtained TCR beta CDR3 regions. First-round RT-PCR with HTBI primers preceded a second-round multiplex PCR. In TCRdb, the multiplex PCR reads were re-called with MiXCR into one record per CDR3 protein. The sample lists some 200,000 distinct CDR3 sequences, around 28% occurring once. The material sequenced was peripheral blood. The origin of the receptors is a man aged 45-65 years with Graves' ophthalmopathy.

This clonotype came up once. The rearrangement uses TRBV28 and TRBJ2-7; D possibly corresponds to TRBD2 (5 bases). Germline lookup yields CDR1 MDHEN and CDR2 SYDVKM. V was clipped by 4 bases and J by 7 bases, with 11 bases between them. The CDR3 runs to 12 residues. The CDR3 nucleotides read TGTGCCAGCAGTTCGGGGTTAGGGGAGCAGTACTTC. Its translation: CASSSGLGEQYF.

This clonotype was observed at least ten times. This chain connects TRBV4-1 to TRBJ2-7; D gene ambiguous. V lost 0 bases and J lost 6, with 12 bases in between. The germline CDR1 and CDR2 sequences are MGHRA and YSYEKL. The CDR3 spans 14 residues. The CDR3 DNA reads as TGCGCCAGCAGCCAAGACCAAGGGTGGGTCGAGCAGTACTTC. This translates into CASSQDQGWVEQYF.

The chain links TRBV6-5 to TRBJ2-7, with a weak D call TRBD2 (6 bases). Germline V lookup: CDR1 MNHEY, CDR2 SVGAGI. The CDR3 has 14 residues. V lost 0 bases and J 4 bases, leaving 10 bases between the germline ends. The CDR3 nucleotides read TGTGCCAGCAGTTACTCGGCGGGGCAATACGAGCAGTACTTC. Amino acid sequence: CASSYSAGQYEQYF.

The chain has TRBV28 and TRBJ2-7; TRBD2 matches at 9 bases. There are 15 residues in the CDR3. The junction had 15 bases not matched to a gene; V was cut back by 10 bases and J by 5 bases. Germline lookup yields CDR1 MDHEN and CDR2 SYDVKM. The CDR3 DNA is TGTGCCACCAGGGGGTTGGCTAGCGGGGACCACGAGCAGTACTTC. Its protein is CATRGLASGDHEQYF.

Many counts were recorded for this clonotype. The chain has TRBV28 and TRBJ2-7; perhaps TRBD2 as D (6 bases). The CDR3 has 15 amino acids. Germline-derived CDR1 and CDR2 are MDHEN and SYDVKM. The V gene lost 0 bases and the J gene lost 2 bases, with 11 bases spanning the gap. For the CDR3, the DNA is TGTGCCAGCAGTTTATGGGGGGAGGAAACCTACGAGCAGTACTTC. This gives the protein CASSLWGEETYEQYF.

Many counts were recorded for this clonotype. The chain employs TRBV27 and TRBJ2-7; 7 nucleotides agree with TRBD1. Germline trimming cut 4 bases from V and 2 bases from J; bases unmatched to any gene: 8. Germline CDR1 and CDR2: MNHEY and SMNVEV (reference sequence). This CDR3 comprises 15 residues. CDR3 DNA: TGTGCCAGCAGTTCTTCTCTGGGACAGCCCTACGAGCAGTACTTC. As protein: CASSSSLGQPYEQYF.

This clonotype was observed at least ten times. CDR3 bases: TGCAGCGTTGACCCGCAGGGGGACTATGGCTACACCTTC. Amino acid sequence: CSVDPQGDYGYTF. This chain links TRBV29-1 with TRBJ1-2; TRBD1 matches at 7 bases. The CDR3 extends over 13 amino acids. The germline CDR1 and CDR2 sequences are SQVTM and ANQGSEA. The trim removed 3 bases at V and 3 bases at J, leaving 4 bases unmatched.

This clonotype was found many times. The chain has TRBV20-1 and TRBJ2-7; 8 bases match TRBD1. After removal of 0 bases from V and 4 bases from J, the junction contained 8 bases not matched to a gene. CDR1 is DFQATT, CDR2 SNEGSKA, per germline (reference sequence). CDR3 length equals 15 residues. The CDR3 DNA sequence: TGCAGTGCTAGAGATATGCAGGGGGCGTCGTACGAGCAGTACTTC. Amino acid sequence: CSARDMQGASYEQYF.

This chain uses TRBV20-1 with TRBJ1-2; 7 nucleotides line up with TRBD1. The germline CDR1 and CDR2 sequences are DFQATT and SNEGSKA (reference sequence). The CDR3 is 15 residues long. With V trimmed by 3 bases and J by 0 bases, 7 bases remained unmatched. CDR3 protein: CSASRGDNSNYGYTF. The DNA of the CDR3 is TGCAGTGCTAGCAGGGGGGACAACTCTAACTATGGCTACACCTTC.

This clonotype was counted many times. This chain connects TRBV28 to TRBJ2-7; a weak D match, TRBD2 (6 bases). Germline CDR1 reads MDHEN; CDR2 reads SYDVKM. This CDR3 has 16 amino acids. V lost 5 bases, J lost 4 bases, and 21 bases lay in between. For the CDR3, the DNA is TGTGCCAGCAGTACTACTTTCCGAGGAGGGAGGTACGAGCAGTACTTC. Its protein is CASSTTFRGGRYEQYF.

This clonotype was found many times. V and J are TRBV6-5 and TRBJ2-7, with TRBD2 as a possible D gene (5 bases). Trimming cost V 5 bases and J 3 bases, with 17 bases left between them. The CDR3 sequence is 15 residues long. Germline V gives CDR1 MNHEY, CDR2 SVGAGI. CDR3 protein: CASSRPGPGIYEQYF. DNA of the CDR3: TGTGCCAGCAGTAGACCGGGCCCGGGGATCTACGAGCAGTACTTC.

This clonotype was found many times. The chain carries TRBV29-1 and TRBJ1-1, with 7 bases fitting TRBD1. Germline values: CDR1 SQVTM, CDR2 ANQGSEA. This CDR3 contains 13 residues. V lost 7 bases to trimming and J lost 0 bases; unmatched junction nucleotides: 5. The CDR3 DNA reads TGCAGCGGTACCGGGACAGTGAACACTGAAGCTTTCTTT. Translated, it gives CSGTGTVNTEAFF. Complete variable domain (other parts from reference TRBV29-1 and TRBJ1-1): SAVISQKPSRDICQRGTSLTIQCQVDSQVTMMFWYRQQPGQSLTLIATANQGSEATYESGFVIDKFPISRPNLTFSTLTVSNMSPEDSSIYLCSGTGTVNTEAFFGQGTRLTVV.

This clonotype was recorded at least ten times. The chain combines TRBV20-1 with TRBJ1-5, with TRBD1 matching over 7 bases. This CDR3 has 14 residues. The germline CDR1 and CDR2 sequences are DFQATT and SNEGSKA (reference sequence). V lost 3 bases, J lost 6 bases, and 8 bases stayed unmatched. CDR3 loop: CSASSPGGTQPQHF. The CDR3 DNA reads TGCAGTGCTAGTTCTCCAGGGGGAACTCAGCCCCAGCATTTT.